These 7 T cell receptor beta chains originate from one sample sequenced in a study of beta chain features in type 1 diabetes. Study-level results: Among all four CD4+ subsets, Type 1 diabetes patients had TCRB CDR3s that were moderately but significantly shorter.

These TCRs are of unknown antigen specificity. The isolated RNA, all of it, was reverse transcribed, so expressed TCRB transcripts were what got sequenced. Method: immunoSEQ multiplex PCR; TCRdb's copy keeps in-frame clones and lacks some. Seen here are 160,000 or so clones, 8.5% to 10% observed once, and the top ten hold roughly 0.72%. Sequencing was performed on central memory CD4+ T cells from blood. These receptors were obtained from a woman younger than 45 with type 1 diabetes.

This rearrangement joins TRBV5-6 to TRBJ2-7; 7 nucleotides align to TRBD2. V shed 1 base and J 4 bases; nucleotides not matched to a gene: 5. The CDR3 contains 14 residues. Per the germline V gene, CDR1 is SGHDT and CDR2 is YYEEEE. CDR3 bases: TGTGCCAGCAGCTTGTATGGACTAGAGTACGAGCAGTACTTC. Translating it yields CASSLYGLEYEQYF.

As concerns this clone: The sample has other DNA sequences that encode this CDR3 too. V is TRBV7-9 and J is TRBJ2-1, with D unclear. The V and J ends lost 8 bases and 5 bases respectively, with 4 bases between them. This CDR3 has 10 amino acids. Germline V CDR1 and CDR2: SEHNR, FQNEAQ (reference sequence). The CDR3 region has the DNA TGTGCCAGCTCAAACAATGAGCAGTTCTTC. This codes for CASSNNEQFF.

The CDR3, as DNA: TGTGCCAGCAGCTCGACTGGGAACACCGGGGAGCTGTTTTTT. Protein sequence: CASSSTGNTGELFF. The chain has TRBV7-3 and TRBJ2-2; no firm D call. The V and J ends lost 4 bases and 1 base respectively, with 7 bases between them. Germline V gene data show CDR1 as SGHTA and CDR2 as FQGTGA. The CDR3 covers 14 residues.

The table lists this clone with a few counts. This chain links TRBV7-9 with TRBJ1-5; no clear D gene. This CDR3 comprises 16 residues. Between the trimmed V and J ends, which lost 5 bases and 0 bases, there was a span of 14 bases. Looked up from germline, CDR1 is SEHNR and CDR2 is FQNEAQ (reference sequence). The CDR3 DNA reads as TGTGCCAGCAGCCGCCGTACCCAGGTTAGCAATCAGCCCCAGCATTTT. Translation: CASSRRTQVSNQPQHF.

The CDR3, as DNA: TGTGCCAGCAGCTTAGTAATTTCCCGTGATGGCTACACCTTC. Its protein product is CASSLVISRDGYTF. The chain recombines TRBV7-8 with TRBJ1-2; D ambiguous. CDR1 is SGHVS, CDR2 FQNEAQ, per germline. V was trimmed by 1 base and J by 6 bases, leaving 12 bases between them. The CDR3 is made up of 14 amino acids.

This clone was seen more than once but under ten times. J is TRBJ2-1 and V is TRBV4-1; D might be TRBD2 (5 bases). V gave up 3 bases and J gave up 4 bases, with 16 bases separating them. The CDR3 has 16 residues. Per the germline V gene, CDR1 is MGHRA and CDR2 is YSYEKL. The CDR3 is CASSQEHAREYNEQFF. In DNA form, the CDR3 reads TGCGCCAGCAGCCAGGAACACGCTCGGGAATACAATGAGCAGTTCTTC.

The chain employs TRBV11-3 and TRBJ2-1; 11 nucleotides align to TRBD1. This CDR3 has 15 residues. After removal of 5 bases from V and 8 bases from J, the junction contained 8 bases not matched to a gene. Germline lookup yields CDR1 SGHNT and CDR2 YENEEA. CDR3 in amino acids: CASSEGGQGDYEQFF. As DNA, the CDR3 is TGTGCCAGCAGCGAGGGGGGACAGGGGGACTATGAGCAGTTCTTC.